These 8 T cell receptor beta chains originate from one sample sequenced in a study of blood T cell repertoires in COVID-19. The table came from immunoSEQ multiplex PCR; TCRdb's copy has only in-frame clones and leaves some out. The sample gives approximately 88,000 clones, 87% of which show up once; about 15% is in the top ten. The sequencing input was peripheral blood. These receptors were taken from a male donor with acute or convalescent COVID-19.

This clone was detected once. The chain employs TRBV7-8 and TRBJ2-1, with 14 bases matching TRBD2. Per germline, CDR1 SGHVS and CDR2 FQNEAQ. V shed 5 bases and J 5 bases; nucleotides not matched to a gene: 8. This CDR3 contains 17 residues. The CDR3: CASSSRTSGGLNNEQFF. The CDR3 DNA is TGTGCCAGCAGCAGCAGGACTAGCGGGGGGCTAAACAATGAGCAGTTCTTC. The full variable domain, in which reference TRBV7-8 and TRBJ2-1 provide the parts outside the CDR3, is GAGVSQSPRYKVAKRGQDVALRCDPISGHVSLFWYQQALGQGPEFLTYFQNEAQLDKSGLPSDRFFAERPEGSVSTLKIQRTQQEDSAVYLCASSSRTSGGLNNEQFFGPGTRLTVL.

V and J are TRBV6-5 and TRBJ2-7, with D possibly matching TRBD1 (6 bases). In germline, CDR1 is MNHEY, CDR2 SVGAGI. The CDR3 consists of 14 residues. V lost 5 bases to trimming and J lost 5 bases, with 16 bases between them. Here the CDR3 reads CASSKNRAVNEQYF. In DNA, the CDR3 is TGTGCCAGCAGTAAAAACAGGGCGGTCAACGAGCAGTACTTC.

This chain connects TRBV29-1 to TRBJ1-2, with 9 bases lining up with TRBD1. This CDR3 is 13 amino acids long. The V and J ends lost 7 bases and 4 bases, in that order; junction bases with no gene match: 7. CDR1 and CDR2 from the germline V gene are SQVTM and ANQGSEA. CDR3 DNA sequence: TGCAGCGCCTCGGACAGGGGTACCTATGGCTACACCTTC. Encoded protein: CSASDRGTYGYTF.

Here the CDR3 reads CASSSLGTSGNIQYF. CDR3 coding DNA: TGTGCCAGCAGCTCACTCGGGACTTCGGGGAACATTCAGTACTTC. The gene calls are TRBV11-2 and TRBJ2-4; maybe TRBD2 (6 bases). The CDR3 length is 15 residues. Deletions cut 4 bases from V and 7 bases from J, with 17 bases between. The germline CDR1 and CDR2 sequences are SGHAT and FQNNGV.

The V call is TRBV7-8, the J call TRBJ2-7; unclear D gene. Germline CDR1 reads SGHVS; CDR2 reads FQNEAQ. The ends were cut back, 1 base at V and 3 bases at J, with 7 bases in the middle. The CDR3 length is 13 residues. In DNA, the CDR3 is TGTGCCAGCAGCTTAGACAGTAACTACGAGCAGTACTTC. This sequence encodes CASSLDSNYEQYF.

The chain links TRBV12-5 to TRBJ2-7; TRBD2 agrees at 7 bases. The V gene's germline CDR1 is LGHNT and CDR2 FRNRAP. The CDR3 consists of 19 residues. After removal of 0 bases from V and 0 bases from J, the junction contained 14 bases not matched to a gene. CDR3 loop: CASGLVRGSGSLSSYEQYF. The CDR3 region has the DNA TGTGCTAGTGGTTTGGTACGCGGTAGCGGGTCCCTCAGCTCCTACGAGCAGTACTTC.

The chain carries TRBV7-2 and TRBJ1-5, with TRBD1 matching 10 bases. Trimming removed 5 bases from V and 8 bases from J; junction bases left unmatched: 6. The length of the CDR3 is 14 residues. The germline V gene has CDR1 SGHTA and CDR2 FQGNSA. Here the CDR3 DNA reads TGTGCCAGCAGCCTGGACAGGGGGTTGAAGCCCCAGCATTTT. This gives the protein CASSLDRGLKPQHF.

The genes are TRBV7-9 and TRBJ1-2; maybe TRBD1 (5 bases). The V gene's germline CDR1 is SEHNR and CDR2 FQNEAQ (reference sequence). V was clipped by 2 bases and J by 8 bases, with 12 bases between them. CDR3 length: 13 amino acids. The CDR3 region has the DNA TGTGCCAGCAGCTTATCGGGGGTGAGGGGCTACACCTTC. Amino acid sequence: CASSLSGVRGYTF.